This entry concerns a single T cell receptor (beta chain). No cognate antigen has been identified for it. No quality values exist for individual bases; no much larger clone is one base distant. A distance of 14 bases separates the germline ends of V and J, which lose 5 bases and 4 bases respectively. CDR1 and CDR2 are read off the germline V gene (reference sequence) as LNHDA and SQIVND. Counted from cysteine to phenylalanine, this CDR3 has 14 amino acids. Only the CDR3 portion is preserved as DNA: 42 bases, with reading frame beginning at the first base. The first patient joined ICON in 2016, and enrollment wrapped up when the last patient was enrolled in 2018. Fresh tumor and matched uninvolved tissue for in-depth immune analyses, including TCR sequencing, were collected from a subcohort of about 80 patients. DNA isolated from bulk tissue, without cell sorting, was used for TCR sequencing. This record comes from a study of tumor-infiltrating lymphocytes in localized non-small cell lung cancer (dated by TCRdb to the early 2020s). As for the study more broadly: The cohort covered several histologies, both smokers and never-smokers, and patients whose samples were collected after neoadjuvant chemotherapy. From each patient came resected tumor tissue plus uninvolved lung tissue from that same patient, and the uninvolved lung tissue was described as non-adjacent to the tumor. Alongside flow cytometry, multiplex immunofluorescence, RNA-seq, exome sequencing and proteomics, TCR sequencing was applied to the same patients as one of several integrated assays. The overall ICON cohort was composed of over a hundred surgical patients with localized non-small cell lung cancer whose tumors were resected. The paired tumor versus uninvolved lung comparison of immunoSEQ T-cell fraction included roughly 54 patients.

What the study reported, not specific to this receptor: No association of tumor T-cell fraction from TCR sequencing with recurrence-free survival was found (p = 0.61). Assay coverage varied across patients depending on available tissue quantity, so only a subset of the cohort had TCR sequencing. Different pieces of the same tissue were used for different assays, so technical variation could not be separated from intratumor heterogeneity. No difference in TCR-derived T-cell fraction was observed between the flow cytometry-defined immunotypes IM1 (good prognosis) and IM2 (poor prognosis). TCRbeta sequencing supported higher T cell infiltration in tumors than in uninvolved lung tissue, consistent with immunofluorescence CD3 counts.

The T-cell fraction in tumor and uninvolved lung tissue was obtained from TCR sequencing using the immunoSEQ assay. Per the authors' processing: In the survival analysis, patients were divided into a high T-cell fraction group (upper tertile) and a low T-cell fraction group (lower two tertiles), and the two groups were compared using a log-rank test. A signed-rank test was used to test differences in T-cell fraction between paired tumor and uninvolved lung samples. TCRdb re-hosts the immuneACCESS table, in-frame sequences only. Its copies lack some clones; in the studies checked, an unresolved V gene accounts for under half of them, and the cause for the rest is not known. D and trimming come from the DNA, and the V and J calls and clone size come from that table. The sample data list about 12,000 clones, and 84% of these were observed just once. Clones ranked in the top ten supply around 7.9% of the sample.

Sequenced sample: lung tumor tissue. This receptor chain uses TRBV19 and TRBJ1-2, with the identity of the D gene unclear. The sequence was collected from a human donor with non-small cell lung cancer. The CDR3 protein: CASSYGRHPYGYTF. At the DNA level, the sequence is TGTGCCAGTAGTTACGGACGGCACCCCTATGGCTACACCTTC.